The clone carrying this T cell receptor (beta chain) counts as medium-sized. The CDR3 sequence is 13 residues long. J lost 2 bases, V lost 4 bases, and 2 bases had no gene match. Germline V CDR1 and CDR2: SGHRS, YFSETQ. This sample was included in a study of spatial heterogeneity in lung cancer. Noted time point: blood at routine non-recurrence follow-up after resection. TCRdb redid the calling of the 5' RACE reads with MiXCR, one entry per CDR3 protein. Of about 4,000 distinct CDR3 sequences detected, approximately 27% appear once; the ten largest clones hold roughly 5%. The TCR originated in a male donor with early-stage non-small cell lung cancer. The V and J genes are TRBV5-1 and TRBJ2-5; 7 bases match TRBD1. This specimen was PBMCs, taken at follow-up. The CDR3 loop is CASSRDSQETQYF. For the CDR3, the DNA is TGCGCCAGCAGCCGGGACAGTCAAGAGACCCAGTACTTC. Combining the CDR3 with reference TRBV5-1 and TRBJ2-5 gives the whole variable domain KAGVTQTPRYLIKTRGQQVTLSCSPISGHRSVSWYQQTPGQGLQFLFEYFSETQRNKGNFPGRFSGRQFSNSRSEMNVSTLELGDSALYLCASSRDSQETQYFGPGTRLLVL.